The T cell receptor (beta chain) described here comes from a study of Ad26.COV2.S vaccination and SARS-CoV-2 variants. The ends lost 0 bases at V and 0 bases at J; junction bases unmatched: 7. CDR3 length: 18 amino acids. CDR1 MGHRA and CDR2 YSYEKL come from the germline V gene. Produced via immunoSEQ multiplex PCR; TCRdb's table is partial and in-frame only. The table lists fewer than 400,000 clones, 89% of them singletons. This clone is a singleton in its sample. Regarding treatment: around 19 received Ad26.COV2.S at low or high dose, single or two shots; about 5 received placebo; per-sample allocation not given. Sampling took place 63 days after the first vaccine or placebo injection. An Ad26 vector was used to express Wuhan-strain SARS-CoV-2 spike as the vaccine.

The sequencing here drew on peripheral blood, taken in a trial of Ad26.COV2.S vaccine versus placebo. The chain links TRBV4-1 to TRBJ2-7; 11 bases map to TRBD2. This sequence originates from a person between 18 and 59 years old who received the Ad26.COV2.S COVID-19 vaccine or a placebo. CDR3 residues: CASSQDLRLAGSSYEQYF. The CDR3 nucleotides are TGCGCCAGCAGCCAAGATTTGAGACTAGCGGGGTCCTCCTACGAGCAGTACTTC.